What follows describes a single T cell receptor beta chain. No antigen is known for it. For every donor, a draw yielded around 10 milliliters of peripheral blood. Isolation recovered at least 6 million PBMCs from every sample. Total RNA was extracted at no less than 6 micrograms per sample. The record originates from a study of blood T cells in healthy people across ages. Study observations and caveats: From one million sequenced T cells, diversity estimates were lower bounds.

Using a J-beta primer mix together with a sample-barcoded 5' primer, a second PCR was run for about 7 to 12 cycles. TCRdb ran MiXCR on the 5' RACE reads and lists one entry per CDR3 protein. The profile covers over a million distinct CDR3 sequences, with approximately 43% appearing a single time and roughly 3.7% taken by the ten largest. This CDR3 is built from 16 residues. Germline V gene data show CDR1 as MNHEY and CDR2 as SVGEGT. V lost 7 bases to trimming and J lost 2 bases, with 18 bases between them. The sample comprised blood. V usage is TRBV6-2 or TRBV6-3 and J usage is TRBJ2-1; D is possibly TRBD2 (6 bases). This TCR was sampled from a woman aged 18-35 years in good health. The CDR3 nucleotides are TGTGCCAGCAAGTCCGGGGCGGGGCCGGCCTACAATGAGCAGTTCTTC. Translated, it gives CASKSGAGPAYNEQFF.